This TCR beta chain is from a study of metastatic and nonmetastatic thyroid tumors. TCRdb re-called clones via MiXCR from the PCR reads. The repertoire holds tens of thousands of clones, with 12% as singletons. Of note for this clone: One base away lies a much larger clone, so this may be a sequencing read error. Other DNA variants within this sample encode the same CDR3.

All patients were treatment-naive before thyroid surgery. The V gene lost 1 base and the J gene lost 8 bases, with 12 bases spanning the gap. The germline V gene encodes CDR1 LNHNV and CDR2 YYDKDF (reference sequence). The CDR3 contains 14 residues. This chain uses TRBV15 with TRBJ2-1; perhaps TRBD2 as D (5 bases). Sequenced input: tumor tissue. The sequence came from a female donor with papillary thyroid cancer or a benign thyroid nodule (not recorded which). Some clones in this sample may be carry-over from other donors' samples. The CDR3 protein is CATSRVRWGDEQFF. The CDR3, as DNA: TGTGCCACCAGCAGAGTCCGGTGGGGAGATGAGCAGTTCTTC. The full variable domain, its missing parts supplied by reference TRBV15 and TRBJ2-1, is DAMVIQNPRYQVTQFGKPVTLSCSQTLNHNVMYWYQQKSSQAPKLLFHYYDKDFNNEADTPDNFQSRRPNTSFCFLDIRSPGLGDTAMYLCATSRVRWGDEQFFGPGTRLTVL.